This TCR beta chain is drawn from a study of T cell clonotyping in hematopoietic cell transplantation. Findings and caveats of the study: Pathologically expanded recipient clonotypes increased progressively from day 30 to day 180 as diversity fell. Graft donor and pretransplant recipient Inverse Simpson Index values predicted broader posttransplant TCR diversity.

V dropped 2 bases and J dropped 11; count of bases not matched to a gene: 12. Germline-derived CDR1 and CDR2 are KGHSH and LQKENI. The CDR3 sequence is 15 residues long. The data were produced by immunoSEQ multiplex PCR, yet TCRdb's version contains in-frame clones alone and is incomplete. The sample lists over 9,500 clones; around 90% were seen once. Comment on this clone: Its antigen remains unidentified.

Sequencing input: peripheral blood mononuclear cells. The receptor comes from a woman aged 50 to 60 in good health. Some clones in this sample may be carry-over from other donors' samples. The chain combines TRBV18 with TRBJ1-1, with 9 bases matching TRBD1. The CDR3 here is CASSPSQGQGNAAFF. Here the CDR3 DNA reads TGTGCCAGCTCACCATCACAGGGACAGGGCAACGCGGCTTTCTTT.